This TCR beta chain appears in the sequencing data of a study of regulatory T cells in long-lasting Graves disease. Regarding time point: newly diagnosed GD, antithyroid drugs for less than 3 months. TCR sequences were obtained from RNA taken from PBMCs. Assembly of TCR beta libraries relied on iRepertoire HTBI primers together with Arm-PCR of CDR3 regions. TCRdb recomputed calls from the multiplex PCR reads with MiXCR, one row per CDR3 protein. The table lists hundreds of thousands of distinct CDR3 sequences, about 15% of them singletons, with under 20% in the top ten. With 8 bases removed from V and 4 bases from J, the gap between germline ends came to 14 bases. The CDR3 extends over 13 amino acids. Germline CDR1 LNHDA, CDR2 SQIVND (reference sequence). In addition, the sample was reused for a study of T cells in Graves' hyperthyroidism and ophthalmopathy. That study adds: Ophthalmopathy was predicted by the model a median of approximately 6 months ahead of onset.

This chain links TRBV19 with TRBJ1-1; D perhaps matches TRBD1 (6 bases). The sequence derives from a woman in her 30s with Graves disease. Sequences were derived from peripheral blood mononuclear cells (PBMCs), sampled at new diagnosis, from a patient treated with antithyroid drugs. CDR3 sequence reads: CASVQGRGTEAFF. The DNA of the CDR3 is TGTGCCAGTGTACAGGGAAGGGGCACTGAAGCTTTCTTT. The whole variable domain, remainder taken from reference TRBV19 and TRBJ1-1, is DGGITQSPKYLFRKEGQNVTLSCEQNLNHDAMYWYRQDPGQGLRLIYYSQIVNDFQKGDIAEGYSVSREKKESFPLTVTSAQKNPTAFYLCASVQGRGTEAFFGQGTRLTVV.